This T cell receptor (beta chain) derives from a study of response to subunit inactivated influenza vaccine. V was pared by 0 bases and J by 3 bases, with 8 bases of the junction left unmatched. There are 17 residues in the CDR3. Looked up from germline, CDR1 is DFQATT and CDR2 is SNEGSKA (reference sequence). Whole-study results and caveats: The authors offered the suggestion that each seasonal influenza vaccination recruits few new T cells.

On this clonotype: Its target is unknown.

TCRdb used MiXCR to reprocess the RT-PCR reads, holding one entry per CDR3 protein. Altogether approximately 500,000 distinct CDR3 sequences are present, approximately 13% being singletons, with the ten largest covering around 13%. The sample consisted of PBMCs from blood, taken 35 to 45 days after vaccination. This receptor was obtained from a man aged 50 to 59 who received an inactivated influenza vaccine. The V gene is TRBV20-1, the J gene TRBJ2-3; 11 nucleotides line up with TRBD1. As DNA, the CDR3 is TGCAGTGCTAGAGATCCCGGACAGGGGGCAGAAACAGATACGCAGTATTTT. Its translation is CSARDPGQGAETDTQYF.